This TCR beta chain was obtained from a study of blood T cells in healthy people across ages. V was clipped by 0 bases and J by 2 bases, with 11 bases between them. The CDR3 runs to 16 residues. Germline V gene data show CDR1 as SEHNR and CDR2 as FQNEAQ (reference sequence). For the second PCR, which ran for about 7 to 11 cycles, a sample-barcoded 5' primer and a J-beta primer mix were used. From the 5' RACE reads, TCRdb called clonotypes with MiXCR, one entry per CDR3 protein. The repertoire holds almost 1 million distinct CDR3 sequences, with just over 50% as singletons. The clonotype originates from a woman aged 55 to 70 in good health. Material for sequencing was blood. The chain is built from TRBV7-9 and TRBJ2-1; possible D gene TRBD2, 5 bases. This CDR3 is CASSLARTLTYNEQFF. CDR3 nucleotide sequence: TGTGCCAGCAGCTTAGCAAGGACTCTTACCTACAATGAGCAGTTCTTC.